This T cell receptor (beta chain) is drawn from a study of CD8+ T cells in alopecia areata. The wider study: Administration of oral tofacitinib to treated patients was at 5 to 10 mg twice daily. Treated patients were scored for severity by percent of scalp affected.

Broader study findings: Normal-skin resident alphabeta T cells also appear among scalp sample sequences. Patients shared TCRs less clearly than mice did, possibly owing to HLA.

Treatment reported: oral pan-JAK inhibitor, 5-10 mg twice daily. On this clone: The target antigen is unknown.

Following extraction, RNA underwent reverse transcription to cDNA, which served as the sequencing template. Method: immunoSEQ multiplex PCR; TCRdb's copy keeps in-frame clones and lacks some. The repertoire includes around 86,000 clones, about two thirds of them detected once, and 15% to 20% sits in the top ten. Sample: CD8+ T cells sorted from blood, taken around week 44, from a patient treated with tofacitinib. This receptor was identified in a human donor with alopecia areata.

CDR3 amino acids: CASSLRDRVYNEQFF. The CDR3 nucleotides read TGTGCCAGCAGCTTACGGGACAGGGTCTACAATGAGCAGTTCTTC. The chain has TRBV11-2 and TRBJ2-1, with TRBD1 matching 9 bases. CDR3 length: 15 residues. In germline, CDR1 is SGHAT, CDR2 FQNNGV. J lost 3 bases, V lost 2 bases, and 2 bases had no gene match.